These T cell receptor beta chains were read from a single sample in a study of OX40 agonist ivuxolimab in advanced cancers. Repertoires were generated with immunoSEQ multiplex PCR, while TCRdb's copy carries only in-frame clones and drops some. The table records roughly 79,000 clones, about nine tenths of them present only once. Sequencing was performed on CD4+ or CD8+ T cells sorted from blood, taken in a trial of the OX40 agonist ivuxolimab. The receptors come from an adult with an advanced solid tumor such as melanoma, head and neck, liver or kidney cancer. Both conserved end residues are part of each CDR3. A D gene is named only where the DNA matches it firmly. A clone size is listed for some rows: how often the clone was seen (once, few, many), or a class if it is expanded.

>TRBV28|17|TRBJ2-1|TRBD2|-
CASSFRGLAGAYNEQFF
TGTGCCAGCAGTTTCCGGGGACTAGCGGGAGCCTACAATGAGCAGTTCTTC
>TRBV19|15|TRBJ1-2|TRBD1|few
CASSIRGQGKHGYTF
TGTGCCAGTAGTATAAGGGGACAGGGGAAACATGGCTACACCTTC
>TRBV30|14|TRBJ2-1|-|-
CANLRGSSYNEQFF
TGTGCCAACCTTAGAGGGAGCTCCTACAATGAGCAGTTCTTC
>TRBV25-1|17|TRBJ2-5|TRBD2|-
CASSPWPSGTSHETQYF
TGTGCCAGCAGTCCCTGGCCCTCCGGGACTAGTCATGAGACCCAGTACTTC
>TRBV29-1|14|TRBJ2-3|-|-
CSVGGDAGADTQYF
TGCAGCGTTGGAGGGGACGCAGGGGCAGATACGCAGTATTTT
>TRBV7-9|15|TRBJ2-1|TRBD2|-
CASSLGLAEYNEQFF
TGTGCCAGCAGCTTAGGGCTAGCGGAATACAATGAGCAGTTCTTC
>TRBV19|12|TRBJ1-2|-|-
CASHREGASYTF
TGTGCCAGTCACAGGGAAGGGGCAAGCTACACCTTC
>TRBV11-2|18|TRBJ1-3|-|-
CASSHGSILTGSGNTIYF
TGTGCCAGCAGCCACGGGTCGATACTTACAGGTTCTGGAAACACCATATATTTT
>TRBV5-4|16|TRBJ2-5|-|once
CASSFLEGGSGETQYF
TGTGCCAGCAGCTTCCTAGAGGGGGGGAGTGGAGAGACCCAGTACTTC
>TRBV28|15|TRBJ2-1|TRBD2|-
CASSLRLAGVVTKFF
TGTGCCAGCAGTTTAAGACTAGCGGGGGTCGTTACTAAGTTCTTC
>TRBV7-3|15|TRBJ2-3|TRBD2|-
CASSPASGRALTQYF
TGTGCCAGCAGCCCGGCTAGCGGGAGGGCCCTCACGCAGTATTTT
>TRBV18|14|TRBJ1-2|TRBD1|few
CASSPSGDSAGYTF
TGTGCCAGCTCACCGTCGGGGGACAGTGCTGGCTACACCTTC
>TRBV29-1|14|TRBJ2-3|-|-
CSVATRWGTDTQYF
TGCAGCGTAGCCACTAGATGGGGAACAGATACGCAGTATTTT
>TRBV6-5|13|TRBJ2-1|-|-
CASTGHKGDEQFF
TGTGCCAGCACCGGACATAAGGGGGATGAGCAGTTCTTC
>TRBV9|15|TRBJ2-3|TRBD2|-
CASSGEGLSTDTQYF
TGTGCCAGCAGCGGGGAGGGCCTAAGCACAGATACGCAGTATTTT
>TRBV7-8|13|TRBJ1-5|-|-
CASSTGSQQPQHF
TGTGCCAGCAGCACAGGGTCTCAGCAGCCCCAGCATTTT